This TCR beta chain was retrieved from a study of T cell responses to AZD1222 COVID-19 vaccine. Profiling relied on immunoSEQ multiplex PCR, and the TCRdb table lists in-frame clones only, not all of them. In the table there are more than 80,000 clones, around 88% of which are singletons. Notes on the study in general: Clonal diversity may have been underestimated, and the donors were mostly white British, with more females than males. None of the repertoires were sampled until the peak T cell response had passed. Seropositive at baseline were only six AZD1222 recipients.

On this clone itself: Its antigen is still unknown.

This receptor was taken from an adult in good health. The specimen was peripheral blood, collected on day 0 of MenACWY control vaccination.

The CDR3 sequence: CASSAMEGITGSRGYTF. The CDR3 DNA follows: TGTGCCAGCAGCGCCATGGAGGGTATAACAGGTTCTCGCGGCTACACCTTC. The rearrangement joins TRBV9 to TRBJ1-2; D is possibly TRBD1 (5 bases). Trimming pared 3 bases from V and 8 bases from J, leaving 26 bases between. The CDR3 totals 17 residues. The V gene's germline CDR1 is SGDLS and CDR2 YYNGEE.